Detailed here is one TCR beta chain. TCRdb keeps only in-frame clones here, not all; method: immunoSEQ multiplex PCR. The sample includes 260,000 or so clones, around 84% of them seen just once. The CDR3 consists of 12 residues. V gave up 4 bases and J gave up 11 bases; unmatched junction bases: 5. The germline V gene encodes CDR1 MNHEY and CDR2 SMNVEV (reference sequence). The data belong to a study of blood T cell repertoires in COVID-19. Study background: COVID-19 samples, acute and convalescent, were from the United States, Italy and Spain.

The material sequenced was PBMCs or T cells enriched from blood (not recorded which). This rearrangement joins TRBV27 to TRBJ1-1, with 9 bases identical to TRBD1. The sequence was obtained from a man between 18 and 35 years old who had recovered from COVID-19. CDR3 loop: CASSSNRGRAFF. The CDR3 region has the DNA TGTGCCAGCAGTTCCAACAGGGGGCGGGCTTTCTTT.